These 20 T cell receptor beta chains were sequenced from one sample in a study of blood T cells in healthy people across ages. The authors ran a second PCR of about 6 to 11 cycles using a sample-barcoded 5' primer and a J-beta primer mix. Each CDR3 protein gets one entry after TCRdb re-called the 5' RACE reads with MiXCR. This repertoire shows hundreds of thousands of distinct CDR3 sequences, around 50% found once; its top ten account for roughly 13%. Sequencing was carried out using blood. The receptors were sampled from a woman aged 80 or over in good health.

The chain has TRBV7-2 and TRBJ2-5; D gene ambiguous. The germline V and J ends were trimmed by 4 bases and 11 bases, with 20 bases remaining between them. The CDR3 runs 14 residues. Germline V CDR1 and CDR2: SGHTA, FQGNSA. The CDR3 protein is CASSSNKPYNEQYF. The CDR3 DNA follows: TGTGCCAGCAGCTCCAATAAACCCTACAATGAGCAGTACTTC.

In this sample, this clonotype turned up many times. V usage is TRBV29-1 and J usage is TRBJ2-5, with 9 nucleotides matching TRBD2. The CDR3 has 14 amino acids. Germline CDR1 and CDR2: SQVTM and ANQGSEA. After removal of 1 base from V and 1 base from J, the junction contained 1 base not matched to a gene. CDR3 sequence reads: CSVEGTSVQETQYF. CDR3 in DNA: TGCAGCGTTGAAGGGACTAGCGTCCAAGAGACCCAGTACTTC.

This clonotype came up many times. The V gene is TRBV20-1, the J gene TRBJ2-3; the D gene is possibly TRBD1 (7 bases). The CDR3 length is 17 residues. CDR1 and CDR2 (germline): DFQATT, SNEGSKA (reference sequence). Trimming left V 3 bases short and J 6 bases short, with 25 bases between. CDR3 protein: CSASPIDRVKGGDTQYF. CDR3 bases: TGCAGTGCTAGCCCGATAGACAGGGTCAAAGGAGGGGATACGCAGTATTTT.

The chain joins TRBV10-3 to TRBJ2-1; 7 bases align to TRBD1. The CDR3 contains 13 residues. V lost 6 bases to trimming and J lost 10 bases; unmatched junction nucleotides: 9. Germline CDR1 and CDR2: ENHRY and SYGVKD. CDR3 loop: CAIREGGPGEQFF. The CDR3 DNA follows: TGTGCCATCAGGGAAGGGGGCCCGGGGGAGCAGTTCTTC.

This chain links TRBV20-1 with TRBJ1-5; a weak D match, TRBD1 (5 bases). V lost 3 bases, J lost 4 bases, and 19 bases lay in between. The CDR3 spans 16 residues. Germline CDR1 DFQATT, CDR2 SNEGSKA (reference sequence). CDR3 loop: CSARTGARGDNQPQHF. As DNA, the CDR3 is TGCAGTGCTAGGACCGGGGCTCGAGGAGATAATCAGCCCCAGCATTTT.

Turning to this clonotype: An end of the junction does not agree with germline; a read error may underlie this. The rearrangement links TRBV7-8 to TRBJ1-3; D ambiguous. The CDR3 is 16 amino acids. From germline, CDR1 is SGHVS and CDR2 FQNEAQ. CDR3 region: CASSLYGLLLGNAIYF. The CDR3 DNA sequence: TGTGCCAGCAGCTTATATGGGTTGTTGCTCGGAAACGCCATATATTTT.

V usage is TRBV7-2 and J usage is TRBJ2-7; D possibly matches TRBD1 or TRBD2 (5 bases each). The DNA matches TRBJ2-5 better at its end, which makes the J call doubtful. The CDR3 consists of 16 residues. The germline gives CDR1 SGHTA, CDR2 FQGNSA. CDR3 amino acids: CASSFWGRGLQETQYF. CDR3 sequence (DNA): TGTGCCAGCAGCTTCTGGGGCAGAGGGTTGCAAGAGACCCAGTACTTC.

The gene calls are TRBV7-4 and TRBJ2-7; tentative D call: TRBD1 (6 bases). Germline CDR1 reads SGHVT; CDR2 reads SQSDAQ. CDR3 length: 14 residues. V was cut by 1 base and J by 4 bases, with 11 bases left in between. This CDR3 is CASSLGSGVYEQYF. The CDR3 DNA reads as TGTGCCAGCAGCTTAGGATCAGGGGTTTACGAGCAGTACTTC.

The table lists this clonotype with many counts. The rearrangement links TRBV28 to TRBJ1-2; D remains ambiguous. The CDR3 totals 15 residues. Germline assignment: CDR1 MDHEN and CDR2 SYDVKM. Between the trimmed V and J ends, which lost 1 base and 9 bases, there was a span of 18 bases. The DNA for the CDR3 is TGTGCCAGCAGTTTATTCGCTCGGCAGCAAACCCGCTACACCTTC. This sequence encodes CASSLFARQQTRYTF.

The chain carries TRBV5-1 and TRBJ1-1; the match to TRBD1 covers 7 bases. Germline trimming cut 3 bases from V and 4 bases from J; bases unmatched to any gene: 9. The CDR3 is 15 amino acids. Germline V gene data show CDR1 as SGHRS and CDR2 as YFSETQ. CDR3 sequence: CASSSNRGRGTEAFF. CDR3 DNA: TGCGCCAGCAGCTCCAACAGGGGTAGGGGCACTGAAGCTTTCTTT.

Many counts were recorded for this clonotype. The gene calls are TRBV29-1 and TRBJ2-1; 8 bases match TRBD2. Germline trimming cut 7 bases from V and 8 bases from J; bases unmatched to any gene: 10. Germline V gives CDR1 SQVTM, CDR2 ANQGSEA. The CDR3 totals 13 residues. The CDR3 nucleotides are TGCAGCGGGGCCCCAGCGGGAGTAGATGAGCAGTTCTTC. The encoded protein is CSGAPAGVDEQFF.

The J gene is TRBJ1-1, the V gene TRBV5-1, with 7 bases aligning to TRBD1. Per the germline V gene, CDR1 is SGHRS and CDR2 is YFSETQ. V was clipped by 2 bases and J by 2 bases; unmatched bases: 6. The CDR3 has 15 residues. The CDR3 nucleotides are TGCGCCAGCAGCTTTGACTACAGGGGAAACACTGAAGCTTTCTTT. Translation gives CASSFDYRGNTEAFF.

The chain combines TRBV28 with TRBJ1-5; 8 bases match TRBD1. Unmatched junction bases numbered 18, after V lost 10 bases and J lost 10 bases. Germline CDR1 is MDHEN and CDR2 is SYDVKM. The CDR3 runs to 15 residues. The CDR3 sequence is CATTVGQGGSKPQHF. DNA for the CDR3: TGTGCCACGACCGTCGGACAGGGAGGGAGTAAACCCCAGCATTTT. The full variable domain, its missing parts supplied by reference TRBV28 and TRBJ1-5, is DVKVTQSSRYLVKRTGEKVFLECVQDMDHENMFWYRQDPGLGLRLIYFSYDVKMKEKGDIPEGYSVSREKKERFSLILESASTNQTSMYLCATTVGQGGSKPQHFGDGTRLSIL.

In its sample, this clonotype was seen many times. Written as DNA, the CDR3 is TGTGCCAGCAGCTTAAGGCGGGGGGGGGATTACAATGAGCAGTTCTTC. This gives the protein CASSLRRGGDYNEQFF. This rearrangement joins TRBV7-9 to TRBJ2-1, with 9 bases matching TRBD2. The V gene end was trimmed by 2 bases and the J gene end by 4 bases; junction bases not matched to a gene: 6. This CDR3 region has 16 residues. From germline, CDR1 is SEHNR and CDR2 FQNEAQ (reference sequence).

In the case of this clonotype: Sequence at one end of the junction differs from germline and may be a read error. The chain has TRBV27 and TRBJ1-6; D is perhaps TRBD1 (5 bases). The CDR3 is 15 amino acids. Germline assignment: CDR1 MNHEY and CDR2 SMNVEV (reference sequence). The CDR3 is CASSFGPGLNSPFHF. The CDR3 DNA is TGTGCCAGCAGTTTTGGACCGGGACTTAATTCACCCTTCCACTTT.

This clonotype has a count of ten or more. The chain carries TRBV5-1 and TRBJ2-7; D is unclear. Germline V CDR1 and CDR2: SGHRS, YFSETQ. This CDR3 region has 14 residues. Trimming stripped 2 bases from V and 0 bases from J, with 9 bases between. The CDR3 DNA follows: TGCGCCAGCAGCTTTGAACCGAGCTCCTACGAGCAGTACTTC. Protein: CASSFEPSSYEQYF.

The CDR3 DNA follows: TGCAGCGGGATCACAGATACGCAGTATTTT. Translating gives CSGITDTQYF. The genes are TRBV29-1 and TRBJ2-3; the D is unclear. Germline CDR1 and CDR2: SQVTM and ANQGSEA. V was cut by 7 bases and J by 2 bases, with 4 bases left in between. The CDR3 has 10 amino acids.

V usage is TRBV7-2 and J usage is TRBJ2-1; possible D gene TRBD1, 5 bases. This CDR3 has 17 residues. The germline V gene has CDR1 SGHTA and CDR2 FQGNSA. Trimming cost V 5 bases and J 0 bases, with 17 bases left between them. The CDR3 loop reads CASSPLGARSSYNEQFF. The DNA for the CDR3 is TGTGCCAGCAGCCCCCTAGGGGCCAGGTCCTCCTACAATGAGCAGTTCTTC.

This clonotype was observed at least ten times. The chain joins TRBV7-2 to TRBJ1-2; D perhaps matches TRBD1 (6 bases). V dropped 2 bases and J dropped 8 bases, with 15 bases sitting between them. The CDR3 consists of 14 residues. Germline V CDR1 and CDR2: SGHTA, FQGNSA. For the CDR3, the DNA is TGTGCCAGCAGCTTATCAAGGGGGGCGCGGGGCTACACCTTC. Its translation: CASSLSRGARGYTF.

This clonotype was detected only a few times. The genes are TRBV5-4 and TRBJ2-3, with D perhaps TRBD1 (6 bases). V was pared by 1 base and J by 5 bases, with 14 bases between. CDR3 length equals 15 residues. Germline V gene data show CDR1 as SGHNT and CDR2 as YYREEE (reference sequence). DNA of the CDR3: TGTGCCAGCAGCTTGAGGGCAGGGGCGGGAGATACGCAGTATTTT. Translated: CASSLRAGAGDTQYF. The full variable domain, rest sourced from reference TRBV5-4 and TRBJ2-3, is ETGVTQSPTHLIKTRGQQVTLRCSSQSGHNTVSWYQQALGQGPQFIFQYYREEENGRGNFPPRFSGLQFPNYSSELNVNALELDDSALYLCASSLRAGAGDTQYFGPGTRLTVL.